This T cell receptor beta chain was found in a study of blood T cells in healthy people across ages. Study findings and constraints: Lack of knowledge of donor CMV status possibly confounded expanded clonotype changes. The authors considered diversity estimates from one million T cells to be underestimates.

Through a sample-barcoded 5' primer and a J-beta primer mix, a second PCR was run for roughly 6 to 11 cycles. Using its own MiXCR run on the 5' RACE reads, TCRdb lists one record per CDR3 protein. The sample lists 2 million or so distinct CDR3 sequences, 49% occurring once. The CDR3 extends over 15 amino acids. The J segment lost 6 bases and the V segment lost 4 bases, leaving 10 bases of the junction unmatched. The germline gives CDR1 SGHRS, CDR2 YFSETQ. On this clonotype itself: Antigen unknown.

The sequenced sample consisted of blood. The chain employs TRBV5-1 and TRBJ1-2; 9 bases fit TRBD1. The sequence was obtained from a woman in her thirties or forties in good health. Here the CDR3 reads CASSGGQGEVDGYTF. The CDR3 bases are TGCGCCAGCAGCGGGGGACAGGGCGAGGTTGATGGCTACACCTTC.